The 18 T cell receptor beta chains below come from one sample, sequenced in a study of shared clonotypes between healthy human individuals. Repertoires were generated with immunoSEQ multiplex PCR, while TCRdb's copy carries only in-frame clones and drops some. The sample consists of fewer than 1.4 million clones, about 80% of them appearing once. The sample comprised memory CD4+ T cells from PBMCs. Sample subset: CD45RA-negative fraction. Receptor source: a man aged 18 to 29 in good health. Some clones in this sample may be carry-over from other donors' samples.

V is TRBV6-1 and J is TRBJ2-2, with D possibly called TRBD1 or TRBD2 (6 bases each). This CDR3 has 14 amino acids. The V end was cut by 8 bases, the J end by 6 bases, with 16 bases between. Per germline, CDR1 MNHNS and CDR2 SASEGT. This CDR3 reads CASGGGIRPGELFF. The CDR3 DNA is TGTGCCAGCGGAGGGGGAATACGGCCCGGGGAGCTGTTTTTT.

This clone was counted only a few times. Within the sample, other DNA sequences also encode this same CDR3. The V gene is TRBV20-1, the J gene TRBJ2-1; D unresolved. This CDR3 comprises 11 residues. Germline CDR1 and CDR2: DFQATT and SNEGSKA (reference sequence). Trimming removed 3 bases at V and 4 bases at J, with 4 bases between. CDR3 nucleotides: TGCAGTGCTAGTTCGTACAATGAGCAGTTCTTC. Protein: CSASSYNEQFF.

This chain connects TRBV6-5 to TRBJ2-7, with D tentatively TRBD2 (5 bases). CDR1 is MNHEY, CDR2 SVGAGI, per germline. The CDR3 extends over 15 amino acids. V was trimmed by 7 bases and J by 4 bases, leaving 20 bases between them. In DNA, the CDR3 is TGTGCCAGCAAGTTACAGTCTAACACGGGATACGAGCAGTACTTC. This translates into CASKLQSNTGYEQYF.

J is TRBJ1-1 and V is TRBV10-3; 7 nucleotides line up with TRBD1. CDR3 size: 14 residues. V was pared by 7 bases and J by 3 bases, with 8 bases of the junction left unmatched. Germline lookup yields CDR1 ENHRY and CDR2 SYGVKD. The CDR3 is CAITPGQIDTEAFF. In nucleotides, the CDR3 is TGTGCCATCACCCCGGGACAGATTGACACTGAAGCTTTCTTT.

A note on this clone: Different DNA sequences within this sample yield the same CDR3. V gene TRBV20-1 combines with J gene TRBJ1-2, with 9 positions matching TRBD1. The CDR3 sequence is 11 residues long. Germline CDR1 DFQATT, CDR2 SNEGSKA (reference sequence). Trimming took 6 bases from V and 8 from J; bases not matched to a gene: 4. CDR3 loop: CSAHRGQGYTF. The DNA of the CDR3 is TGCAGTGCCCACAGGGGGCAGGGCTACACCTTC.

This clone has just a few counts. In DNA form, the CDR3 reads TGTGCCAGCAGCCGTCCAGAGGGGGATCACAATGAGCAGTTCTTC. Translated: CASSRPEGDHNEQFF. V usage is TRBV28 and J usage is TRBJ2-1; tentatively, D is TRBD1 (6 bases). CDR1 is MDHEN and CDR2 is SYDVKM in the germline V gene. Trimming took off 6 bases at V and 5 bases at J, with 17 bases between the two ends. CDR3 size: 15 residues.

The count of this clone is one. The sample contains more than one DNA sequence encoding this CDR3. The chain has TRBV5-1 and TRBJ2-5, with 8 bases that match TRBD1. J lost 1 base, V lost 4 bases, and 3 bases had no gene match. The CDR3 totals 14 residues. The germline gives CDR1 SGHRS, CDR2 YFSETQ. The DNA for the CDR3 is TGCGCCAGCAGCGGACAGGGCACCCAAGAGACCCAGTACTTC. Encoded protein: CASSGQGTQETQYF.

The sample holds a few counts of this clone. Other nucleotide sequences in the sample specify the same CDR3. The chain combines TRBV29-1 with TRBJ1-1; D call uncertain. The germline gives CDR1 SQVTM, CDR2 ANQGSEA. The CDR3 has 11 residues. With 0 bases removed from V and 6 bases from J, the gap between germline ends came to 5 bases. CDR3 sequence reads: CSVEDPPEAFF. CDR3 coding DNA: TGCAGCGTTGAAGATCCCCCTGAAGCTTTCTTT.

The chain recombines TRBV28 with TRBJ1-2, with no clear D. CDR3 size: 13 residues. Trimming pared 3 bases from V and 4 bases from J, leaving 9 bases between. Germline-derived CDR1 and CDR2 are MDHEN and SYDVKM. CDR3 protein: CASSFVRPYGYTF. The CDR3 DNA reads as TGTGCCAGCAGTTTTGTACGGCCCTATGGCTACACCTTC.

This clone came up a few times. The chain joins TRBV5-8 to TRBJ2-5; D not certain. The CDR3 consists of 12 residues. The V gene's germline CDR1 is SGHTS and CDR2 YDEGEE. V lost 4 bases and J 9 bases, leaving 13 bases between the germline ends. This CDR3 reads CASSLDVMAQYF. CDR3 in DNA: TGTGCCAGCAGCCTGGACGTCATGGCCCAGTACTTC.

The chain carries TRBV11-2 and TRBJ2-1; a weak D match, TRBD2 (6 bases). CDR3 size: 19 residues. CDR1 is SGHAT and CDR2 is FQNNGV in the germline V gene. V shed 5 bases and J shed 6 bases, with 29 bases lying between them. CDR3 residues: CASSPQTPSGLLNRNEQFF. In nucleotides, the CDR3 is TGTGCCAGCAGCCCACAAACGCCGTCGGGACTCCTTAATCGCAATGAGCAGTTCTTC.

For this clone: The sample carries other DNA sequences with the same CDR3. The V and J genes are TRBV9 and TRBJ2-5, with 10 bases aligning to TRBD2. The V and J ends lost 4 bases and 5 bases, in that order; junction bases with no gene match: 8. CDR1 and CDR2 (germline): SGDLS, YYNGEE. The CDR3 is 15 amino acids. CDR3 DNA: TGTGCCAGCAGCCCGATAGCGGGAGGTGGTGAGACCCAGTACTTC. This codes for CASSPIAGGGETQYF.

This clone was found once. The V call is TRBV5-1, the J call TRBJ2-5; D remains unclear. Trimming shortened V by 2 bases and J by 6 bases, and 14 bases separated the two germline ends. The germline CDR1 and CDR2 sequences are SGHRS and YFSETQ. The CDR3 length is 14 residues. As DNA, the CDR3 is TGCGCCAGCAGCTTCAACTCCGAAGGGCAGACCCAGTACTTC. Translated: CASSFNSEGQTQYF. Variable domain in full (rest from reference TRBV5-1 and TRBJ2-5): KAGVTQTPRYLIKTRGQQVTLSCSPISGHRSVSWYQQTPGQGLQFLFEYFSETQRNKGNFPGRFSGRQFSNSRSEMNVSTLELGDSALYLCASSFNSEGQTQYFGPGTRLLVL.

This clone showed up just once. J is TRBJ2-7 and V is TRBV28, with 8 bases fitting TRBD1. The CDR3 is 15 residues long. Germline V CDR1 and CDR2: MDHEN, SYDVKM. V dropped 7 bases and J dropped 9; count of bases not matched to a gene: 17. CDR3 sequence (DNA): TGTGCCAGCACCCCGGGACAGGCGAACGGGGGAGGGCAGTACTTC. It specifies CASTPGQANGGGQYF.

About this clone: Possible read error: a much larger clone is one base away. The V gene is TRBV6-5, the J gene TRBJ1-2; D might be TRBD1 (5 bases). The CDR3 extends over 14 amino acids. Germline lookup yields CDR1 MNHEY and CDR2 SVGAGI. The CDR3 DNA reads as TGTGCCAGCAGAGCCCCGGACCGGGGGTATGGCTACATCTTC. Its protein is CASRAPDRGYGYIF.

A remark on this clone: A read error likely explains this, since a far larger clone differs by one base. The CDR3 does not end in the conserved phenylalanine or tryptophan, so this is likely a read error. The rearrangement joins TRBV28 to TRBJ1-1; unclear D gene. V gave up 3 bases and J gave up 8 bases, with 10 bases separating them. The CDR3 contains 12 residues. Germline loops: CDR1 MDHEN, CDR2 SYDVKM. The CDR3 is CASSLINKEAFL. The CDR3 bases are TGTGCCAGCAGTTTGATTAATAAGGAAGCTTTCCTT.

This rearrangement joins TRBV29-1 to TRBJ2-1; TRBD2 might be the D (6 bases). The germline V and J ends were trimmed by 4 bases and 9 bases, with 13 bases remaining between them. Per germline, CDR1 SQVTM and CDR2 ANQGSEA. CDR3 length: 12 amino acids. This CDR3 reads CSVVASGVEQFF. In nucleotides, the CDR3 is TGCAGCGTTGTGGCGTCGGGGGTTGAGCAGTTCTTC.

This chain joins TRBV6-1 and TRBJ1-2; TRBD1 matches 8 bases. Trimming at V came to 4 bases and at J to 8 bases, leaving 3 bases not matched to a gene. Germline CDR1 and CDR2: MNHNS and SASEGT. This CDR3 contains 12 residues. As DNA, the CDR3 is TGTGCCAGCAGTGGGGACAGGAGAGGCTACACCTTC. It translates to CASSGDRRGYTF.